One sample yielded the 7 T cell receptor beta chains listed below, sequenced in a study of T cells in Graves' hyperthyroidism and ophthalmopathy. RNA transcripts yielded amplified TCR beta CDR3 regions. Carried out on the TCR CDR3, a first-round RT-PCR used the HTBI primer set. TCRdb fed the multiplex PCR reads into MiXCR, producing one record per CDR3 protein. The top ten hold about 7.9% of the sample, which has about 540,000 distinct CDR3 sequences, approximately 44% seen once. The source material was peripheral blood or thyroid tissue (not recorded which). The origin of the receptors is a woman aged 18 to 35 with Graves' hyperthyroidism.

J is TRBJ2-7 and V is TRBV24-1, with TRBD1 matching over 9 bases. The CDR3 is 16 residues long. V lost 1 base and J lost 4; bases outside the gene matches: 7. Germline V CDR1 and CDR2: KGHDR, SFDVKD. The CDR3 nucleotides are TGTGCCACCAGTGATTTATCGGACAGGGGTGGATACGAGCAGTACTTC. Residues: CATSDLSDRGGYEQYF.

The rearrangement joins TRBV29-1 to TRBJ2-7; 11 bases are a match to TRBD2. The CDR3 covers 12 residues. Trimming at V came to 3 bases and at J to 9 bases, leaving 4 bases not matched to a gene. Germline-derived CDR1 and CDR2 are SQVTM and ANQGSEA. CDR3 sequence: CSVETSGEGQYF. The CDR3 region has the DNA TGCAGCGTTGAGACTAGCGGGGAGGGGCAGTACTTC.

The chain carries TRBV20-1 and TRBJ2-7; D is unresolved. The V gene lost 5 bases and the J gene lost 3 bases, with 17 bases spanning the gap. Per the germline V gene, CDR1 is DFQATT and CDR2 is SNEGSKA (reference sequence). The CDR3 loop spans 14 amino acids. The CDR3 nucleotides read TGCAGTGCTTCGGACGTAACAAGCCTCTACGAGCAGTACTTC. Protein: CSASDVTSLYEQYF.

The V call is TRBV7-3, the J call TRBJ2-7, with 7 positions matching TRBD1. The J segment lost 2 bases and the V segment lost 5 bases, leaving 9 bases of the junction unmatched. This CDR3 has 15 residues. CDR1 is SGHTA and CDR2 is FQGTGA in the germline V gene. Here the CDR3 reads CASSPGGDRAYEQYF. For the CDR3, the DNA is TGTGCCAGCAGCCCTGGGGGCGACAGGGCCTACGAGCAGTACTTC. The whole variable domain, filled in from reference TRBV7-3 and TRBJ2-7, reads GAGVSQTPSNKVTEKGKYVELRCDPISGHTALYWYRQSLGQGPEFLIYFQGTGAADDSGLPNDRFFAVRPEGSVSTLKIQRTERGDSAVYLCASSPGGDRAYEQYFGPGTRLTVT.

This clonotype was observed at least ten times. The CDR3 coding sequence is TGTGCCAGCAGTGACCACAGGGAAACCCAGTACTTC. Its protein is CASSDHRETQYF. The chain combines TRBV2 with TRBJ2-5, with D perhaps TRBD1 (6 bases). V lost 3 bases to trimming and J lost 8 bases, with 10 bases between them. CDR1 SNHLY and CDR2 FYNNEI come from the germline V gene. CDR3 length equals 12 residues.

This clonotype was seen a handful of times. The chain links TRBV19 to TRBJ1-3; D uncertain. This CDR3 region has 13 residues. Germline values: CDR1 LNHDA, CDR2 SQIVND (reference sequence). Trimming took 10 bases from V and 0 from J, leaving 10 bases between them. CDR3: CATGPISGNTIYF. The DNA for the CDR3 is TGTGCCACTGGACCCATCTCTGGAAACACCATATATTTT.

The rearrangement links TRBV10-3 to TRBJ2-7; a possible D gene is TRBD2 (6 bases). CDR1 and CDR2 (germline): ENHRY, SYGVKD. This CDR3 region has 15 residues. The V end lost 5 bases, the J end lost 3 bases, and 17 bases lay between the germline ends. The CDR3 loop reads CAISTERVGNYEQYF. As DNA, the CDR3 is TGTGCCATCAGTACCGAGCGGGTGGGGAACTACGAGCAGTACTTC.